What follows is one T cell receptor beta chain and its context. Its antigen is undetermined. Method: immunoSEQ multiplex PCR; TCRdb's copy keeps in-frame clones and lacks some. The data show around 30,000 clones, 90% to 97% seen once. The CDR3 is made up of 13 amino acids. The V end lost 1 base, the J end lost 8 bases, and 11 bases lay between the germline ends. Germline V CDR1 and CDR2: MDHEN, SYDVKM. This record comes from a study of monozygotic twins with cystic fibrosis. As for the study in general: With about 15 PCR cycles, barcoded libraries came from about 2.9 micrograms of fragmented DNA. Regarding the study as a whole: In this small cohort, shared CDR3 numbers showed no association with age, concordance or disease severity. The repertoire was suggested to be naive-dominated, clonality median around 0.0089. Unrelated CF individuals shared fewer identical clonotypes than monozygotic CF twins.

The genes are TRBV28 and TRBJ1-1; no reliable D call. The sequenced sample was blood. The origin of this receptor is a girl aged 2 to 10 with cystic fibrosis. CDR3 amino acids: CASSLFVHAEAFF. In DNA, the CDR3 is TGTGCCAGCAGTTTATTTGTCCATGCGGAAGCTTTCTTT. The entire variable domain, with the rest obtained from reference TRBV28 and TRBJ1-1, is as follows: DVKVTQSSRYLVKRTGEKVFLECVQDMDHENMFWYRQDPGLGLRLIYFSYDVKMKEKGDIPEGYSVSREKKERFSLILESASTNQTSMYLCASSLFVHAEAFFGQGTRLTVV.